What follows are 17 T cell receptor beta chains derived from one specimen sequenced in a study of T cells in Graves' hyperthyroidism and ophthalmopathy. Amplified TCR beta CDR3 regions derived from RNA transcripts. The primer set for the first-round RT-PCR of the TCR CDR3 was HTBI. TCRdb recomputed calls from the multiplex PCR reads with MiXCR, one row per CDR3 protein. Among hundreds of thousands of distinct CDR3 sequences, roughly 15% were seen once, and the ten largest hold approximately 13%. What was sequenced was blood. These receptors originate from a man between 18 and 29 years old with Graves' ophthalmopathy.

The sample holds many counts of this clonotype. This chain connects TRBV7-8 to TRBJ2-7; TRBD1 agrees at 7 bases. The CDR3 contains 14 residues. The germline gives CDR1 SGHVS, CDR2 FQNEAQ. V lost 4 bases to trimming and J lost 2 bases; unmatched junction nucleotides: 5. The CDR3 DNA reads TGTGCCAGCAGCTACAGGGGTGGTACCTACGAGCAGTACTTC. Protein: CASSYRGGTYEQYF.

This clonotype has more than one count but fewer than ten. Possible read error: a much larger clone is one base away. V usage is TRBV13 and J usage is TRBJ2-5; 9 nucleotides line up with TRBD2. V shed 5 bases, J shed 3 bases, and the junction held 10 bases outside the gene matches. The germline CDR1 and CDR2 sequences are PRHDT and FYEKMQ (reference sequence). This CDR3 is 16 amino acids long. CDR3 in DNA: TGTGCCAGCAGCGACACCGGGACTAGCAGCAAAGAGACCCAGTACTTC. Protein product: CASSDTGTSSKETQYF.

This chain uses TRBV27 with TRBJ1-1; the D is unclear. Between the trimmed V and J ends, which lost 7 bases and 5 bases, there was a span of 14 bases. CDR1 is MNHEY and CDR2 is SMNVEV in the germline V gene (reference sequence). This CDR3 comprises 13 residues. The CDR3 DNA sequence: TGTGCCAGCACCTCAAGGGTTAAAACTGAAGCTTTCTTT. This codes for CASTSRVKTEAFF.

This sequence joins TRBV6-1 and TRBJ1-4, with D hard to call. The V gene's germline CDR1 is MNHNS and CDR2 SASEGT. This CDR3 is built from 16 residues. V was pared by 3 bases and J by 4 bases, with 15 bases between. The CDR3 coding sequence is TGTGCCAGCAGTGAGTTGCCCGGTGCCCGTAATGAAAAACTGTTTTTT. Translating gives CASSELPGARNEKLFF.

Comments on this clonotype: This may be a read error, as it is one base from a much larger clone. This CDR3 is missing its conserved last phenylalanine or tryptophan, likely due to a read error. J is TRBJ1-1 and V is TRBV6-1, with D perhaps matching TRBD1 (6 bases). Trimming took 6 bases from V and 1 from J, leaving 12 bases between them. CDR1 MNHNS and CDR2 SASEGT come from the germline V gene. This CDR3 is 14 amino acids long. CDR3: CASRLQGGNTEAFI. For the CDR3, the DNA is TGTGCCAGCAGACTACAGGGCGGGAACACTGAAGCTTTCATT.

This clonotype has a handful of counts. V gene TRBV7-2 combines with J gene TRBJ2-3, with TRBD2 matching over 9 bases. The V segment lost 1 base and the J segment 5 bases; nucleotides outside the gene matches: 7. This CDR3 has 16 residues. The germline V gene encodes CDR1 SGHTA and CDR2 FQGNSA. The CDR3 DNA sequence: TGTGCCAGCAGCTTAGGGCCAGCGGGGGGAAAAGATACGCAGTATTTT. This gives the protein CASSLGPAGGKDTQYF.

The table lists this clonotype with a few counts. This chain links TRBV18 with TRBJ2-6, with D possibly matching TRBD1 (5 bases). V lost 3 bases, J lost 0 bases, and 9 bases lay in between. This CDR3 is 16 amino acids long. Germline V gene data show CDR1 as KGHSH and CDR2 as LQKENI. Here the CDR3 reads CASSPDISSGANVLTF. CDR3 coding DNA: TGTGCCAGCTCACCGGACATAAGCTCTGGGGCCAACGTCCTGACTTTC.

This clonotype was recorded many times. The chain couples TRBV6-1 to TRBJ2-7; TRBD1 matches 7 bases. Germline CDR1 is MNHNS and CDR2 is SASEGT. The length of the CDR3 is 14 residues. The V segment lost 6 bases and the J segment 0 bases; nucleotides outside the gene matches: 5. The CDR3 DNA reads TGTGCCAGCAGCCATACAGGGGACTCCTACGAGCAGTACTTC. Translating it yields CASSHTGDSYEQYF.

The rearrangement joins TRBV4-1 to TRBJ2-2, with D maybe TRBD1 (6 bases). The CDR3 consists of 13 residues. Germline V gives CDR1 MGHRA, CDR2 YSYEKL. V was trimmed by 10 bases and J by 3 bases, leaving 12 bases between them. The CDR3 protein is CATRRQDTGELFF. The DNA of the CDR3 is TGCGCCACAAGACGACAGGACACCGGGGAGCTGTTTTTT.

The table lists this clonotype with a few counts. A much larger clonotype is one base distant, so this may be a read error. The rearrangement joins TRBV7-8 to TRBJ2-1; D is ambiguous. Germline V gene sequence: CDR1 SGHVS, CDR2 FQNEAQ. The CDR3 loop spans 13 amino acids. The V end was cut by 7 bases, the J end by 6 bases, with 13 bases between. CDR3 loop: CASNNSRSNEQFF. The CDR3 DNA sequence: TGTGCCAGCAACAACTCGAGATCCAATGAGCAGTTCTTC.

This clonotype was seen repeatedly, ten times or more. The chain has TRBV5-1 and TRBJ1-1, with D unclear. CDR3 size: 12 residues. In germline, CDR1 is SGHRS, CDR2 YFSETQ. V was cut by 2 bases and J by 11 bases, with 13 bases left in between. In nucleotides, the CDR3 is TGCGCCAGCAGCTTCATCGGGGATGGGGCTTTCTTT. Its protein product is CASSFIGDGAFF.

This clonotype has at least ten counts. The J gene is TRBJ2-1, the V gene TRBV11-2; possibly TRBD1 or TRBD2 for D (7 bases each). Between the trimmed V and J ends, which lost 5 bases and 8 bases, there was a span of 16 bases. The V gene's germline CDR1 is SGHAT and CDR2 FQNNGV. This CDR3 spans 14 amino acids. The chain's CDR3 is CASSPQTGRDEQFF. In DNA, the CDR3 is TGTGCCAGCAGCCCCCAGACAGGGAGGGATGAGCAGTTCTTC. Supplemented by reference TRBV11-2 and TRBJ2-1, the full variable domain reads EAGVAQSPRYKIIEKRQSVAFWCNPISGHATLYWYQQILGQGPKLLIQFQNNGVVDDSQLPKDRFSAERLKGVDSTLKIQPAKLEDSAVYLCASSPQTGRDEQFFGPGTRLTVL.

The chain combines TRBV6-6 with TRBJ1-1, with unresolved D. There are 15 residues in the CDR3. The V and J ends lost 0 bases and 0 bases respectively, with 8 bases between them. CDR1 MNHNY and CDR2 SVGAGI come from the germline V gene (reference sequence). CDR3: CASSYSVTMNTEAFF. DNA of the CDR3: TGTGCCAGCAGTTACTCGGTCACTATGAACACTGAAGCTTTCTTT.

Only a few counts were recorded for this clonotype. The chain has TRBV2 and TRBJ1-4, with 10 bases lining up with TRBD1. J was trimmed by 6 bases and V by 2 bases; bases with no gene match: 3. This CDR3 spans 15 amino acids. CDR1 SNHLY and CDR2 FYNNEI come from the germline V gene. The CDR3 sequence: CASSERDRGDEKLFF. The DNA of the CDR3 is TGTGCCAGCAGTGAAAGGGACAGGGGAGATGAAAAACTGTTTTTT. Full variable domain (missing parts from reference TRBV2 and TRBJ1-4): EPEVTQTPSHQVTQMGQEVILRCVPISNHLYFYWYRQILGQKVEFLVSFYNNEISEKSEIFDDQFSVERPDGSNFTLKIRSTKLEDSAMYFCASSERDRGDEKLFFGSGTQLSVL.

The sample holds many counts of this clonotype. This chain uses TRBV7-6 with TRBJ2-3; the D is unclear. With 4 bases removed from V and 5 bases from J, the gap between germline ends came to 10 bases. Germline V gene data show CDR1 as SGHVS and CDR2 as FNYEAQ. The CDR3 totals 13 residues. DNA for the CDR3: TGTGCCAGCAGCTCCAGACCCCTAGATACGCAGTATTTT. Protein: CASSSRPLDTQYF.

This chain joins TRBV24-1 and TRBJ2-5, with D possibly being TRBD2 (6 bases). The CDR3 covers 13 residues. V shed 1 base and J shed 5 bases, with 7 bases lying between them. CDR1 is KGHDR, CDR2 SFDVKD, per germline. The CDR3 DNA is TGTGCCACCAGTGATTTCGGAGGGGAGACCCAGTACTTC. It yields the protein CATSDFGGETQYF.

Turning to this clonotype: It may be a read error: a sequence one base away is much more abundant. The gene calls are TRBV19 and TRBJ1-5; D unresolved. Trimming cost V 11 bases and J 11 bases, with 28 bases left between them. The CDR3 extends over 15 amino acids. Germline CDR1 and CDR2: LNHDA and SQIVND (reference sequence). This CDR3 is CACTWRAESRSSQHF. The CDR3, as DNA: TGTGCCTGTACTTGGAGGGCCGAGTCTAGATCGTCCCAGCATTTT.